In this sample, the clone carrying this TCR beta chain turned up a few times. This specimen belongs to a study of OX40 agonist ivuxolimab in advanced cancers. Study details: Intravenous ivuxolimab at 0.01 to 10 mg/kg was given to patients every 2 weeks. Three individuals attained partial responses, comprising one hepatocellular carcinoma case and two cutaneous melanoma cases.

Sequenced by immunoSEQ multiplex PCR; TCRdb stores in-frame clones only, minus some. This table has some 62,000 clones, about 85% appearing once. The V and J ends lost 4 bases and 4 bases, in that order; junction bases with no gene match: 5. Germline V gives CDR1 MNHEY, CDR2 SMNVEV (reference sequence). There are 14 residues in the CDR3. The specimen comprised CD4+ or CD8+ T cells sorted from blood, sampled in a trial of the OX40 agonist ivuxolimab. The sequence came from an adult with an advanced solid tumor such as melanoma, head and neck, liver or kidney cancer. This chain joins TRBV27 and TRBJ1-2; 8 nucleotides line up with TRBD1. The CDR3 nucleotides are TGTGCCAGCAGTTCTGGACAGGGAATCTATGGCTACACCTTC. Protein sequence: CASSSGQGIYGYTF.